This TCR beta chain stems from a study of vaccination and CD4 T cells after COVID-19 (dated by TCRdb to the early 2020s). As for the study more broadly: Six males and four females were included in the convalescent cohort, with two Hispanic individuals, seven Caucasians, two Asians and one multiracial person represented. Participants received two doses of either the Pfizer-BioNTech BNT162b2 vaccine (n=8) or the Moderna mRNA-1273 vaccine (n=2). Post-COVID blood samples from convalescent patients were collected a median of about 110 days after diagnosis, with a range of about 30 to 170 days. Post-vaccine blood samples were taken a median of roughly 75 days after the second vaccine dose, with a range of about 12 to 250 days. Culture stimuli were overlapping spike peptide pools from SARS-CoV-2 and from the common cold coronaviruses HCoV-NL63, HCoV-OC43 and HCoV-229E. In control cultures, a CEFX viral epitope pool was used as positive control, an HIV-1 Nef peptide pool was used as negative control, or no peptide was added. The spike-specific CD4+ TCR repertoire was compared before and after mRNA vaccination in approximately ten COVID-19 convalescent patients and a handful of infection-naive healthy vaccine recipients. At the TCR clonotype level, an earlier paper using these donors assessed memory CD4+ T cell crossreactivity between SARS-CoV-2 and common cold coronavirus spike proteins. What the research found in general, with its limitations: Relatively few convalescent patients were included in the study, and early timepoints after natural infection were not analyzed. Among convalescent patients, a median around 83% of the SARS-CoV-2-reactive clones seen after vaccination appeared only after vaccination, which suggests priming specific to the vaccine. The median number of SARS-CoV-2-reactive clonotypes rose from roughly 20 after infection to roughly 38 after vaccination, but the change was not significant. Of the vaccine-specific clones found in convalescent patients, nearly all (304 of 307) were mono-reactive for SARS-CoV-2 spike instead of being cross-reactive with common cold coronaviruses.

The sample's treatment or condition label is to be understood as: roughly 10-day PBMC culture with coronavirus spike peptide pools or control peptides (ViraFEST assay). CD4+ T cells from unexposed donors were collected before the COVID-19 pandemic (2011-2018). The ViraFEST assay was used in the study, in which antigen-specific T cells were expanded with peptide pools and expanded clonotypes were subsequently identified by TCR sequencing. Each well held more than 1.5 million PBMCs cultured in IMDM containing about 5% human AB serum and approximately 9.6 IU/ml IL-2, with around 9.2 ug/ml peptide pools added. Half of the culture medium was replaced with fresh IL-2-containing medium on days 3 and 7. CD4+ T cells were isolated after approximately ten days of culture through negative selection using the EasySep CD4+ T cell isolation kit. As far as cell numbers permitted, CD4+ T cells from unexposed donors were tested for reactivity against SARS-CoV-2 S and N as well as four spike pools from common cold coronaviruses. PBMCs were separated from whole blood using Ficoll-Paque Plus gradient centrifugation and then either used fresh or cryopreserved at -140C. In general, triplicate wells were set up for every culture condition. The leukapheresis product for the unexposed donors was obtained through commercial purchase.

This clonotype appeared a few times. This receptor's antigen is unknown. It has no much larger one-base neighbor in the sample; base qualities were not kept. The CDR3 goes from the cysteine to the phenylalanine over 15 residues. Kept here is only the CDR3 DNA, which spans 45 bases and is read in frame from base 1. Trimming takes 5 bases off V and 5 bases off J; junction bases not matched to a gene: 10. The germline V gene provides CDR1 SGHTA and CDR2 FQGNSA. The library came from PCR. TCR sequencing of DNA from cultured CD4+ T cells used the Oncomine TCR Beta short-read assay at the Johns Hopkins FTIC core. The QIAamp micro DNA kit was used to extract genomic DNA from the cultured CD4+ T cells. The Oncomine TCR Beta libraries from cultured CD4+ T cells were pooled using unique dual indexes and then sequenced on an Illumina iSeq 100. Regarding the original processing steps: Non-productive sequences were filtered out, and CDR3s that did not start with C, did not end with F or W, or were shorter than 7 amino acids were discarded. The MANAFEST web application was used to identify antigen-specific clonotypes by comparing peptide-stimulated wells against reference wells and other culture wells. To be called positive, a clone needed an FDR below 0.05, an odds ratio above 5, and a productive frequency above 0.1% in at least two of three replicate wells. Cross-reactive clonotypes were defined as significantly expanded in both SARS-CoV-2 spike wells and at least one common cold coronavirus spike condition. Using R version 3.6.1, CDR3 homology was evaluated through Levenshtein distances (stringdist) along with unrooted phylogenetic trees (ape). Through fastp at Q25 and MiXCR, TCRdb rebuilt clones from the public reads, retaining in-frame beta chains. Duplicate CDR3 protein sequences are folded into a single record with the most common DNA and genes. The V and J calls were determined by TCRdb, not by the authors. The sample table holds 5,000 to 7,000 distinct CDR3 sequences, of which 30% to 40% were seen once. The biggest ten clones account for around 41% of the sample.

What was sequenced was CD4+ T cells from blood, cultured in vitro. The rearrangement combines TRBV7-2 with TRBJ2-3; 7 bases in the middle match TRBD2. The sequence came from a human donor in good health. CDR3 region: CASSPGAGMGDTQYF. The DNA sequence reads TGTGCCAGCAGCCCCGGAGCGGGGATGGGAGATACGCAGTATTTT. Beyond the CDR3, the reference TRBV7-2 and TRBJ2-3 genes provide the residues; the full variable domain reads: GAGVSQSPSNKVTEKGKDVELRCDPISGHTALYWYRQSLGQGLEFLIYFQGNSAPDKSGLPSDRFSAERTGGSVSTLTIQRTQQEDSAVYLCASSPGAGMGDTQYFGPGTRLTVL.